These T cell receptor beta chains were read from a single sample in a study of cytomegalovirus exposure and HLA in healthy donors. Sequencing was performed with immunoSEQ multiplex PCR; in TCRdb, only in-frame clones are kept and a portion is missing. The sample holds about 220,000 clones, just over 75% seen once. Material: PBMCs. Receptors were obtained from a man aged 18 to 30 in good health and CMV-seronegative. CDR3s include the opening cysteine and the closing phenylalanine or tryptophan. The D gene is left open where the match is weak. A clone size is listed for some rows: how often the clone was seen (once, few, many), or a class if it is expanded.

d_gene: NA; v_gene: TRBV28; j_gene: TRBJ1-6; abundance: few; CDR3nt: TGTGCCAGCAGTTTTTGGGGACTTAATTCACCCCTCCACTTT; CDR3aa: CASSFWGLNSPLHF
d_gene: TRBD2; v_gene: TRBV18; j_gene: TRBJ2-2; abundance: once; CDR3nt: TGTGCCAGCTCACCCCCCGGCGGGAGAGGAGTTACCGGGGAGCTGTTTTTT; CDR3aa: CASSPPGGRGVTGELFF
d_gene: NA; v_gene: TRBV10-3; j_gene: TRBJ1-5; abundance: few; CDR3nt: TGTGCCATTGGGAGCGAAAAACGGCCCCAGCATTTT; CDR3aa: CAIGSEKRPQHF
d_gene: NA; v_gene: TRBV7-6; j_gene: TRBJ2-1; abundance: once; CDR3nt: TGTGCCAGCAGCCCGACGGACACTCACAATGAGCAGTTCTTC; CDR3aa: CASSPTDTHNEQFF
d_gene: NA; v_gene: TRBV4-1; j_gene: TRBJ1-2; abundance: NA; CDR3nt: TGCGCCAGCAGCCAAGACAGCTATGGCTACACCTTC; CDR3aa: CASSQDSYGYTF
d_gene: TRBD1; v_gene: TRBV5-4; j_gene: TRBJ1-2; abundance: NA; CDR3nt: TGTGCCAGCAGCCCCCGGGACAGCCGAAGGGGGCTCTATGGCTACACCTTC; CDR3aa: CASSPRDSRRGLYGYTF
d_gene: NA; v_gene: TRBV5-6; j_gene: TRBJ2-3; abundance: NA; CDR3nt: TGTGCCAGCAGCTTGGATGTGGGAGGAGGCACAGATACGCAGTATTTT; CDR3aa: CASSLDVGGGTDTQYF
d_gene: TRBD2; v_gene: TRBV28; j_gene: TRBJ2-1; abundance: NA; CDR3nt: TGTGCCAGCGAACCAAGCGGGAGTCTATGGAATGAGCAGTTCTTC; CDR3aa: CASEPSGSLWNEQFF
d_gene: TRBD2; v_gene: TRBV5-1; j_gene: TRBJ2-7; abundance: NA; CDR3nt: TGCGCCAGCACCCCATGGGAGACTAGCGAAGGAGCCTACGAGCAGTACTTC; CDR3aa: CASTPWETSEGAYEQYF
d_gene: TRBD1; v_gene: TRBV7-9; j_gene: TRBJ1-2; abundance: NA; CDR3nt: TGTGCCAGCAGCCGGAAACAGGGGAACTATGGCTACACCTTC; CDR3aa: CASSRKQGNYGYTF
d_gene: TRBD2; v_gene: TRBV5-4; j_gene: TRBJ2-3; abundance: NA; CDR3nt: TGTGCCAGCAGCTCGGGACTAGCGGGGGCAGATACGCAGTATTTT; CDR3aa: CASSSGLAGADTQYF
d_gene: TRBD1; v_gene: TRBV19; j_gene: TRBJ1-1; abundance: NA; CDR3nt: TGTGCCAGTAGTATCGCGCTTCATCCGGGACAGGGGACTGAAGCTTTCTTT; CDR3aa: CASSIALHPGQGTEAFF
d_gene: NA; v_gene: TRBV28; j_gene: TRBJ2-1; abundance: NA; CDR3nt: TGTGCCAGCAGTCCCCCTTGGACAGTCCACTTCTCCTACAATGAGCAGTTCTTC; CDR3aa: CASSPPWTVHFSYNEQFF
d_gene: TRBD1; v_gene: TRBV11-2; j_gene: TRBJ1-2; abundance: NA; CDR3nt: TGTGCCAGCAGCTTAGGCGGGGGGACAGGGATTGTCTACACCTTC; CDR3aa: CASSLGGGTGIVYTF
d_gene: NA; v_gene: TRBV5-4; j_gene: TRBJ2-1; abundance: NA; CDR3nt: TGTGCCAGCAGCTTGGCTGTGGGCCCCCGGTTCTTC; CDR3aa: CASSLAVGPRFF
d_gene: NA; v_gene: TRBV18; j_gene: TRBJ2-5; abundance: NA; CDR3nt: TGTGCCAGCTCACCGCGGGGACAGTCCCTAGAGACCCAGTACTTC; CDR3aa: CASSPRGQSLETQYF
d_gene: NA; v_gene: TRBV7-8; j_gene: TRBJ2-1; abundance: NA; CDR3nt: TGTGCCAGCAGCCAGTTCGCCTATGAGCAGTTCTTC; CDR3aa: CASSQFAYEQFF
d_gene: NA; v_gene: TRBV25-1; j_gene: TRBJ2-2; abundance: NA; CDR3nt: TGTGCCAGCAGTGAACCGGGTCTTGGGTTCACCGGGGAGCTGTTTTTT; CDR3aa: CASSEPGLGFTGELFF
d_gene: NA; v_gene: TRBV6-5; j_gene: TRBJ1-1; abundance: NA; CDR3nt: TGTGCCAGCATTATTAACACTGAAGCTTTCTTT; CDR3aa: CASIINTEAFF
d_gene: NA; v_gene: TRBV6-1; j_gene: TRBJ2-7; abundance: NA; CDR3nt: TGTGCCAGCAGCCGGGTAGCAGCCTACGAGCAGTACTTC; CDR3aa: CASSRVAAYEQYF
d_gene: TRBD1; v_gene: TRBV5-1; j_gene: TRBJ2-7; abundance: NA; CDR3nt: TGCGCCAGCAGCTTATCCGGGACAGGGGCCTACGAGCAGTACTTC; CDR3aa: CASSLSGTGAYEQYF
d_gene: TRBD2; v_gene: TRBV10-3; j_gene: TRBJ2-2; abundance: NA; CDR3nt: TGTGCCACGCTGGGACTAGCCGGGGAGCTGTTTTTT; CDR3aa: CATLGLAGELFF
d_gene: TRBD2; v_gene: TRBV2; j_gene: TRBJ2-7; abundance: NA; CDR3nt: TGTGCCAGCAGTGTCGGGGGGACTAGCTCCTACGAGCAGTACTTC; CDR3aa: CASSVGGTSSYEQYF
d_gene: NA; v_gene: TRBV9; j_gene: TRBJ2-5; abundance: NA; CDR3nt: TGTGCCAGCAGCGTAGCGGAGAATTGGGAGACCCAGTACTTC; CDR3aa: CASSVAENWETQYF
d_gene: TRBD2; v_gene: TRBV28; j_gene: TRBJ2-2; abundance: NA; CDR3nt: TGTGCCAGCAGTCCCCCCGGAGCGGGAGATACCGGGGAGCTGTTTTTT; CDR3aa: CASSPPGAGDTGELFF
d_gene: TRBD1; v_gene: TRBV30; j_gene: TRBJ2-7; abundance: NA; CDR3nt: TGTGCCTGGAGTAGGGACAGGGGGGCCGAGCAGTACTTC; CDR3aa: CAWSRDRGAEQYF
d_gene: TRBD2; v_gene: TRBV29-1; j_gene: TRBJ2-5; abundance: NA; CDR3nt: TGCAGCGTTGCCCTAGCGGGAGGGCCGGGAGGAGAGTACCAAGAGACCCAGTACTTC; CDR3aa: CSVALAGGPGGEYQETQYF
d_gene: NA; v_gene: TRBV27; j_gene: TRBJ1-1; abundance: NA; CDR3nt: TGTGCCAGCAAGAAGGGGTCGAACACTGAAGCTTTCTTT; CDR3aa: CASKKGSNTEAFF
d_gene: NA; v_gene: TRBV6-1; j_gene: TRBJ1-4; abundance: NA; CDR3nt: TGTGCCAGCAGTGAAGCGGGGGCGAAGTGGAGTAAACTGTTTTTT; CDR3aa: CASSEAGAKWSKLFF
d_gene: TRBD1; v_gene: TRBV7-9; j_gene: TRBJ2-4; abundance: once; CDR3nt: TGTGCCAGCAGCGGGACAGGGACTAACATTCAGTACTTC; CDR3aa: CASSGTGTNIQYF
d_gene: NA; v_gene: TRBV19; j_gene: TRBJ2-7; abundance: NA; CDR3nt: TGTGCCAGTAGTACAACAGGACGGCACTACGAGCAGTACTTC; CDR3aa: CASSTTGRHYEQYF
d_gene: TRBD1; v_gene: TRBV4-1; j_gene: TRBJ1-5; abundance: NA; CDR3nt: TGCGCCAGCAGCCAACCGGGACAGGGCAATCAGCCCCAGCATTTT; CDR3aa: CASSQPGQGNQPQHF
d_gene: NA; v_gene: TRBV2; j_gene: TRBJ1-4; abundance: NA; CDR3nt: TGTGCCAGCAGCCCCAGGGGACGGCTATTTAATGAAAAACTGTTTTTT; CDR3aa: CASSPRGRLFNEKLFF
d_gene: TRBD1; v_gene: TRBV19; j_gene: TRBJ1-5; abundance: NA; CDR3nt: TGTGCCAGTAGTATGGGCAGGGGGGCGGTCAGTCAGCCCCAGCATTTT; CDR3aa: CASSMGRGAVSQPQHF
d_gene: NA; v_gene: TRBV14; j_gene: TRBJ1-1; abundance: once; CDR3nt: TGTGCCAGCAGTCGAGGGGGGAACACTGAAGCTTTCTTT; CDR3aa: CASSRGGNTEAFF
d_gene: NA; v_gene: TRBV9; j_gene: TRBJ1-1; abundance: once; CDR3nt: TGTGCCAGCAGCTCAAACTCATGGGGGGGGCGATCAGAAACTTTCTTT; CDR3aa: CASSSNSWGGRSETFF
d_gene: NA; v_gene: TRBV11-2; j_gene: TRBJ2-7; abundance: few; CDR3nt: TGTGCCAGCAGCTTAAGGCGGCTCTACGAGCAGTACTTC; CDR3aa: CASSLRRLYEQYF
d_gene: NA; v_gene: TRBV2; j_gene: TRBJ2-7; abundance: NA; CDR3nt: TGTGCCAGCAGTGGTAGAATAAATTACGAGCAGTACTTC; CDR3aa: CASSGRINYEQYF
d_gene: NA; v_gene: TRBV9; j_gene: TRBJ1-1; abundance: NA; CDR3nt: TGTGCCAGCAGCGTAGCTATGAACACTGAAGCTTTCTTT; CDR3aa: CASSVAMNTEAFF
d_gene: TRBD2; v_gene: TRBV7-6; j_gene: TRBJ2-1; abundance: NA; CDR3nt: TGTGCCAGCAGCCGTGGACTAGCGGGAGGGAGCTACAATGAGCAGTTCTTC; CDR3aa: CASSRGLAGGSYNEQFF
d_gene: TRBD1; v_gene: TRBV4-2; j_gene: TRBJ2-7; abundance: NA; CDR3nt: TGTGCCAGCAGCCAAGATTTAGGGGACAGGGTAAGCTACGAGCAGTACTTC; CDR3aa: CASSQDLGDRVSYEQYF
d_gene: NA; v_gene: TRBV9; j_gene: TRBJ1-3; abundance: NA; CDR3nt: TGTGCCAGCAGCGTAGTTGAGTTTAGCTCTGGAAACACCATATATTTT; CDR3aa: CASSVVEFSSGNTIYF